This TCR beta chain was retrieved from a study of regulatory T cells in long-lasting Graves disease. V dropped 1 base and J dropped 5 bases, with 17 bases sitting between them. Germline V gene data show CDR1 as SNHLY and CDR2 as FYNNEI. The CDR3 sequence is 17 residues long. For TCR beta, libraries came from iRepertoire HTBI primers and Arm-PCR of CDR3 regions. In TCRdb, the multiplex PCR reads were re-called with MiXCR into one record per CDR3 protein. The sample lists roughly 360,000 distinct CDR3 sequences; 23% were seen once. Specified time point: persistent/refractory GD, antithyroid drugs over 5 years with positive TRAb. Researchers made the TCR library from RNA that was extracted from PBMCs.

The chain carries TRBV2 and TRBJ1-4; tentative D call: TRBD1 (5 bases). The sequence was collected from a woman aged 40 to 50 with Graves disease. The sample in question was peripheral blood mononuclear cells (PBMCs), obtained when the disease was refractory, from a patient treated with antithyroid drugs. CDR3 loop: CASSEGLWGFWNEKLFF. The CDR3 DNA reads as TGTGCCAGCAGTGAAGGCCTTTGGGGGTTCTGGAATGAAAAACTGTTTTTT.